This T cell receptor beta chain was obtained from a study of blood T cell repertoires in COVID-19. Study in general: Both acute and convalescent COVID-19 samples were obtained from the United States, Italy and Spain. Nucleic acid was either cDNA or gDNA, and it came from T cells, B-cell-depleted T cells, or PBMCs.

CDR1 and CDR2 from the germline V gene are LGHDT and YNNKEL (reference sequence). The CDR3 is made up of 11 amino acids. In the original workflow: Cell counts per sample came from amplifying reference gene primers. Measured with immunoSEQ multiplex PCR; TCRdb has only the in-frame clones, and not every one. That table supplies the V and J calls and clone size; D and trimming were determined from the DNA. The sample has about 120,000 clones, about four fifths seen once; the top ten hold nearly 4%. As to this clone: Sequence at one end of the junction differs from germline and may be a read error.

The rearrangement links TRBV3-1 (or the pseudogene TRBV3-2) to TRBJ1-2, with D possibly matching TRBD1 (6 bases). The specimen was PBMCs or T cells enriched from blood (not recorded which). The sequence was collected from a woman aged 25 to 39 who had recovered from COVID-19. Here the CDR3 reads CASSQEGAPAF. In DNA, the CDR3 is TGTGCCAGCAGCCAAGAGGGGGCCCCTGCCTTC.